This T cell receptor beta chain is from a study of CD8 T cells in Susac syndrome. The CDR3 length is 14 residues. V was pared by 0 bases and J by 3 bases, with 5 bases of the junction left unmatched. Germline V gene sequence: CDR1 DFQATT, CDR2 SNEGSKA (reference sequence). RNA, at roughly 0.45 to 1 ug, was reverse transcribed with random hexamers. TCRdb analysed the immunoSEQ multiplex PCR reads with MiXCR anew, one entry per CDR3 protein. The top ten clones hold approximately 0.2% of a sample with approximately 300,000 distinct CDR3 sequences, roughly 85% of them seen once. Sequenced material: CD8+ T cells from PBMCs. V gene TRBV20-1 combines with J gene TRBJ2-7; TRBD2 matches at 7 bases. The receptor was derived from a human donor with multiple sclerosis. The CDR3: CSARDWRELYEQYF. The CDR3 coding sequence is TGCAGTGCTAGAGATTGGCGGGAGCTCTACGAGCAGTACTTC.